This T cell receptor beta chain was documented in a study of response to subunit inactivated influenza vaccine (dated by TCRdb to between 2017 and 2018). Background on the whole study: The study used deep quantitative T cell receptor repertoire profiling to track responses to a trivalent subunit inactivated influenza vaccine.

Concerning this clonotype: The specificity of this receptor is unknown. Per-base qualities were not stored, and no clone one base away is much larger.

The label giving this sample's time point can be read as: 45 days after influenza vaccine administration. The full study reports these points: The authors suggested that each seasonal influenza vaccination may recruit only a limited number of new T cells.

A distance of 11 bases separates the germline ends of V and J, which lose 5 bases and 5 bases respectively. Looking up the germline V gene yields CDR1 SGHRS and CDR2 YFSETQ. The CDR3 has 13 amino acids, counting the end cysteine and phenylalanine. The sequence is cut down to CDR3 DNA, 39 bases in frame from base 1. Library creation used RT-PCR. The run used an Illumina HiSeq 2500. The raw public data were reprocessed by TCRdb itself: fastp quality trimming at Q25, MiXCR clonotype calling, in-frame beta chains only. For every CDR3 protein sequence, its rows merge into one entry that carries the most common genes and DNA. In all, the sample holds some 500,000 distinct CDR3 sequences, and 10% to 15% of those were seen once. The ten largest clones take up roughly 13% of the sample.

The starting material was PBMCs from blood, obtained around seven weeks after vaccination. Recombination linked TRBV5-1 to TRBJ2-1, with a tentative D gene TRBD2 over 5 matching bases. The origin of this receptor is a man in his fifties or sixties who received an inactivated influenza vaccine. Donor details come from another sample of the same person, matched by shared clones. The bases read TGCGCCAGCAGGAGGGATTCTAACAATGAGCAGTTCTTC. Its amino acids are CASRRDSNNEQFF.